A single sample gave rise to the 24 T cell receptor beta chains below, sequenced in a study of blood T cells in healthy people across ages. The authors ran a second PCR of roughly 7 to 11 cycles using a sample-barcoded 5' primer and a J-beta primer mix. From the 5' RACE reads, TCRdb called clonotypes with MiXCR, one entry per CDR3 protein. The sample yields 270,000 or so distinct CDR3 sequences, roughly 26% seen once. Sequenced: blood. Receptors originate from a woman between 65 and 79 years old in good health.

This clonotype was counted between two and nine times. CDR3 nucleotides: TGCAGTGCCCGGACAGGCTCTGGAAACACCATATATTTT. Its protein product is CSARTGSGNTIYF. This chain uses TRBV20-1 with TRBJ1-3; 7 bases map to TRBD1. V shed 6 bases and J 0 bases; nucleotides not matched to a gene: 2. The germline CDR1 and CDR2 sequences are DFQATT and SNEGSKA (reference sequence). This CDR3 is built from 13 residues.

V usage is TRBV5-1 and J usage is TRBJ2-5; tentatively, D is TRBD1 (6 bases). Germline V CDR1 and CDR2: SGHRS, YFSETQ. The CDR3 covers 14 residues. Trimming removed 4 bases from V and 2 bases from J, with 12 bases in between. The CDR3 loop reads CASSTGHQQETQYF. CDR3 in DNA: TGCGCCAGCAGCACGGGACACCAACAAGAGACCCAGTACTTC.

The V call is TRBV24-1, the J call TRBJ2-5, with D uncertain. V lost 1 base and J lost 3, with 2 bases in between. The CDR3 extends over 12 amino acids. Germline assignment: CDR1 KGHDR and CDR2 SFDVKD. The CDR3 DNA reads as TGTGCCACCAGTGATTTTAAAGAGACCCAGTACTTC. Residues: CATSDFKETQYF.

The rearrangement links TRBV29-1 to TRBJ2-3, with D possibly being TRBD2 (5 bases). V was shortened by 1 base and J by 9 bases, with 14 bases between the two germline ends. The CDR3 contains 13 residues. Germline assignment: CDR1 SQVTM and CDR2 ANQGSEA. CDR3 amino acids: CSVEAGILETQYF. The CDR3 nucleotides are TGCAGCGTTGAAGCCGGGATTTTAGAAACGCAGTATTTT.

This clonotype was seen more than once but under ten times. The CDR3 nucleotides are TGTGCCAGCAGTTTATGGGGGACTAGCGGGAGAGAGCAGTACTTC. It translates to CASSLWGTSGREQYF. This chain uses TRBV28 with TRBJ2-7; TRBD2 matches 14 bases. The CDR3 contains 15 residues. Germline-derived CDR1 and CDR2 are MDHEN and SYDVKM. With V trimmed by 0 bases and J by 7 bases, 2 bases remained unmatched.

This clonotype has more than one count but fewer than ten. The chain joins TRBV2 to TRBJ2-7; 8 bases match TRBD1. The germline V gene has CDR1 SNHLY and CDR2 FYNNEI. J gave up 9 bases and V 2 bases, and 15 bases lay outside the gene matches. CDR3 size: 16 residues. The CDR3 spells CASSELGQGMENVQYF. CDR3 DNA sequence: TGTGCCAGCAGTGAACTAGGACAGGGCATGGAAAACGTGCAGTACTTC.

CDR3 region: CASSYYTSYEQYF. The CDR3 DNA sequence: TGTGCCAGCAGTTATTACACGTCCTACGAGCAGTACTTC. V usage is TRBV6-2 or TRBV6-3 and J usage is TRBJ2-7; D ambiguous. The CDR3 length is 13 residues. V lost 3 bases, J lost 1 base, and 7 bases lay in between. From germline, CDR1 is MNHEY and CDR2 SVGEGT.

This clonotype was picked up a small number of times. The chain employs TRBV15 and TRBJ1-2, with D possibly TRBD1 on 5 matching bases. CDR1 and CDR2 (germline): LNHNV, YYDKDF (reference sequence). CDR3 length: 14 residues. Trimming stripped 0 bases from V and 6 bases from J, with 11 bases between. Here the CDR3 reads CATSRDTAGDGYTF. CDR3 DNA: TGTGCCACCAGCAGAGATACAGCGGGGGATGGCTACACCTTC.

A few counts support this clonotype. The CDR3: CASRDRGREGKLFF. The CDR3 DNA reads as TGTGCCAGCAGGGACAGGGGACGGGAAGGAAAACTGTTTTTT. This sequence joins TRBV6-5 and TRBJ1-4, with 9 bases fitting TRBD1. This CDR3 is built from 14 residues. Germline values: CDR1 MNHEY, CDR2 SVGAGI. V gave up 6 bases and J gave up 10 bases; unmatched junction bases: 9.

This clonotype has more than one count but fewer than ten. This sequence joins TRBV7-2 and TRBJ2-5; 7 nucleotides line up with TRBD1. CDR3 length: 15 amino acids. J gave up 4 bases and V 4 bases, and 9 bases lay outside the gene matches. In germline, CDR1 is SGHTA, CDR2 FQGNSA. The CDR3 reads CASSSTGVSSETQYF. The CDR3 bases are TGTGCCAGCAGCTCCACAGGGGTTAGCTCAGAGACCCAGTACTTC.

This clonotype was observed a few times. The CDR3 DNA is TGCAGCGTTCTACCGGGACTAGGGAGCACCGGGGAGCTGTTTTTT. Protein: CSVLPGLGSTGELFF. The V gene is TRBV29-1, the J gene TRBJ2-2, with 8 bases fitting TRBD2. The ends lost 5 bases at V and 4 bases at J; junction bases unmatched: 9. Germline CDR1 and CDR2: SQVTM and ANQGSEA. The CDR3 is made up of 15 amino acids.

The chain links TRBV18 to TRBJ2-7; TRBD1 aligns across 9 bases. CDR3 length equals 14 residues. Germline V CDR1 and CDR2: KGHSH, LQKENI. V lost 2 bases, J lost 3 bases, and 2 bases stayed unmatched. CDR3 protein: CASSPADRGYEQYF. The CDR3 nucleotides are TGTGCCAGCTCACCAGCGGACAGGGGCTACGAGCAGTACTTC.

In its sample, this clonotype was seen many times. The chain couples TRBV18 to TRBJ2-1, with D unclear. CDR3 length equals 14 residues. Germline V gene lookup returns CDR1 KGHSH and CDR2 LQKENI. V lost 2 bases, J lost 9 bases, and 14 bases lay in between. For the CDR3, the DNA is TGTGCCAGCTCACCAGGACGTAGTGCCGGTGAGCAGTTCTTC. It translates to CASSPGRSAGEQFF.

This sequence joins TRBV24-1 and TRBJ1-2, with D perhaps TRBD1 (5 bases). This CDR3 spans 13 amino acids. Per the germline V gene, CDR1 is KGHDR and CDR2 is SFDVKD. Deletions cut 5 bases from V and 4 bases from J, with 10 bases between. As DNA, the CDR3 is TGTGCCACCAGTGGAGGGGCCCCCTATGGCTACACCTTC. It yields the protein CATSGGAPYGYTF.

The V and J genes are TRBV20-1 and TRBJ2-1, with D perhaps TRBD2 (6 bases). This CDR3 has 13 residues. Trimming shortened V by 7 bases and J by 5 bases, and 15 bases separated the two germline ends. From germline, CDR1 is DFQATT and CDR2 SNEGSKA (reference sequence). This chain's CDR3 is CSGARDSNNEQFF. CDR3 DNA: TGCAGTGGTGCGCGGGACTCAAACAATGAGCAGTTCTTC.

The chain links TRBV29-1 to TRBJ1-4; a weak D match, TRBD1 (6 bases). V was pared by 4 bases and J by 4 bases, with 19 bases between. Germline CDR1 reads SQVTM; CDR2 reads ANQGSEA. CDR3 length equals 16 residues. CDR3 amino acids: CSVVGGQGIGNEKLFF. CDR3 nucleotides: TGCAGCGTTGTGGGGGGGCAGGGTATAGGTAATGAAAAACTGTTTTTT.

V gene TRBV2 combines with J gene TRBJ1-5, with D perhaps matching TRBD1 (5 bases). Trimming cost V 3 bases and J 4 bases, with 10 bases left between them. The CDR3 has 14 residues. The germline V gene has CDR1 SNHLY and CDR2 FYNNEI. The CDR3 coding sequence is TGTGCCAGCAGTGACGGGGGAATAAATCAGCCCCAGCATTTT. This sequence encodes CASSDGGINQPQHF. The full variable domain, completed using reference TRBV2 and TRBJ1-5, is EPEVTQTPSHQVTQMGQEVILRCVPISNHLYFYWYRQILGQKVEFLVSFYNNEISEKSEIFDDQFSVERPDGSNFTLKIRSTKLEDSAMYFCASSDGGINQPQHFGDGTRLSIL.

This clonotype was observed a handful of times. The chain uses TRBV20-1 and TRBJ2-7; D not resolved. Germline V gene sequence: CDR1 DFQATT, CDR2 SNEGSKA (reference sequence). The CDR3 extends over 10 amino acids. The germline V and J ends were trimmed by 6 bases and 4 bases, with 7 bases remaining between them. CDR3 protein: CSAGSYEQYF. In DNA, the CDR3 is TGCAGTGCCGGAAGTTACGAGCAGTACTTC.

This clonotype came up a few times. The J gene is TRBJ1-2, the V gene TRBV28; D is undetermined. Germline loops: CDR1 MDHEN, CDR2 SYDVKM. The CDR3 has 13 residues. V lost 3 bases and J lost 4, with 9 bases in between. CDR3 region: CASSFGNGYGYTF. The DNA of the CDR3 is TGTGCCAGCAGTTTCGGGAATGGCTATGGCTACACCTTC.

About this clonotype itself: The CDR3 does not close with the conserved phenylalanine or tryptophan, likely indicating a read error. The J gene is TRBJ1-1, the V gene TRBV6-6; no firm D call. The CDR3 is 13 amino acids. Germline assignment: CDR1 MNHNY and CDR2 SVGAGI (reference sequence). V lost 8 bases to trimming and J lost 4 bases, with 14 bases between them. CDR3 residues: CASEDTQGTEAFS. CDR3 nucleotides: TGTGCCAGCGAAGACACTCAAGGCACTGAAGCTTTCTCT.

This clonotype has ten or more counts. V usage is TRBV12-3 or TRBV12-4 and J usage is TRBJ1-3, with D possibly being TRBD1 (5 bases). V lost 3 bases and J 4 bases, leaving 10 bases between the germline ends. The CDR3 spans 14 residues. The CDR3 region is CASSFYGGGNTIYF. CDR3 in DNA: TGTGCCAGCAGTTTTTATGGGGGGGGAAACACCATATATTTT.

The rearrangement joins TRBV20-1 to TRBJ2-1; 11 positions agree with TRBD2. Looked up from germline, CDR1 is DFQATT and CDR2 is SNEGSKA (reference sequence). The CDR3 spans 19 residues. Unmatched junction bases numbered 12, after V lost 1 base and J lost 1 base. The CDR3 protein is CSARAGRLAGSGSYNEQFF. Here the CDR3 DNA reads TGCAGTGCTAGAGCCGGGCGACTAGCGGGAAGTGGTTCCTACAATGAGCAGTTCTTC.

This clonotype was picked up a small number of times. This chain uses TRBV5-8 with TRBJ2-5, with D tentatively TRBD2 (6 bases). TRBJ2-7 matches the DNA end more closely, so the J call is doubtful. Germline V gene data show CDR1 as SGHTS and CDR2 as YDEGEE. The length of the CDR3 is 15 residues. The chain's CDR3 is CASSTGDGVSHEQYF. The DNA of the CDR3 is TGTGCCAGCAGCACGGGGGACGGCGTGAGCCACGAGCAGTACTTC.

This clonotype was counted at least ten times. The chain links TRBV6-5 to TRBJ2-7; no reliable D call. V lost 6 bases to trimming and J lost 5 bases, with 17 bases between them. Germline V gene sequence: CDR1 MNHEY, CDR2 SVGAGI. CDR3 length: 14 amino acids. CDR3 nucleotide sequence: TGTGCCAGCAGACTATTGCACGGCACCCACGAGCAGTACTTC. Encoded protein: CASRLLHGTHEQYF.